The T cell receptor (beta chain) under discussion was sequenced for a study of cytomegalovirus exposure and HLA in healthy donors. Findings and caveats of the study: The Asian-associated ancestry cluster reportedly had fewer N-insertions than the approximately 670-donor mean in a later analysis. Most of the CMV-associated TCR beta chains (in a later analysis) appeared to be HLA-restricted. Presence/absence results assume similar sequencing depth per donor, which may not hold.

Amplification used 60 Vbeta primers and 13 Jbeta primers. Clones were sequenced by immunoSEQ multiplex PCR, and TCRdb holds only the in-frame ones, with some missing. The table lists 250,000 to 350,000 clones, roughly 80% of them singletons. Turning to this clone: Its specificity is not known.

The germline V gene has CDR1 LNHDA and CDR2 SQIVND (reference sequence). V was cut by 5 bases and J by 2 bases, with 9 bases left in between. The length of the CDR3 is 13 residues. The sequence came from a girl aged 2-15 years in good health and CMV-seronegative. Sequencing used PBMCs. This rearrangement joins TRBV19 to TRBJ1-1, with D unresolved. As DNA, the CDR3 is TGTGCCAGTAGTGCTCACTCAAACACTGAAGCTTTCTTT. This gives the protein CASSAHSNTEAFF. Filled out from reference TRBV19 and TRBJ1-1, the complete variable domain reads DGGITQSPKYLFRKEGQNVTLSCEQNLNHDAMYWYRQDPGQGLRLIYYSQIVNDFQKGDIAEGYSVSREKKESFPLTVTSAQKNPTAFYLCASSAHSNTEAFFGQGTRLTVV.